A single sample is the source of the 6 T cell receptor beta chains below, sequenced in a study of a mutant IDH1 vaccine in newly diagnosed glioma. These receptors lack a known antigen. Time point indicated: week 35, safety follow-up. Each dose of the vaccine consisted of 300 ug of mutant IDH1 20-mer peptide, with topical imiquimod. Data came from immunoSEQ multiplex PCR; TCRdb stores just in-frame clones and leaves some out. The sample includes about 54,000 clones, around 80% of them seen just once. The sample was PBMCs, taken from a glioma patient whose treatment included an IDH1 peptide vaccine. All receptors come from a young woman with glioma.

The chain couples TRBV30 to TRBJ2-1, with D tentatively TRBD2 (5 bases). The CDR3 length is 12 residues. V lost 5 bases and J 9 bases, leaving 14 bases between the germline ends. Germline V gene lookup returns CDR1 GTSNPN and CDR2 SVGIG (reference sequence). The CDR3 nucleotides are TGTGCCTGGGAGACCCCCCGGGGTGAGCAGTTCTTC. Encoded protein: CAWETPRGEQFF.

The chain is built from TRBV2 and TRBJ2-1; D is uncertain. This CDR3 spans 13 amino acids. V was pared by 6 bases and J by 0 bases, with 6 bases between. Germline-derived CDR1 and CDR2 are SNHLY and FYNNEI. In DNA, the CDR3 is TGTGCCAGCAGCCGGAGCTCCTACAATGAGCAGTTCTTC. This codes for CASSRSSYNEQFF.

The chain recombines TRBV25-1 with TRBJ1-1, with no clear D. CDR1 is MGHDK, CDR2 SYGVNS, per germline. V dropped 5 bases and J dropped 3 bases, with 16 bases sitting between them. This CDR3 is built from 15 residues. The CDR3 region is CASSTRTDVHTEAFF. Here the CDR3 DNA reads TGTGCCAGCAGTACCCGGACGGACGTCCACACTGAAGCTTTCTTT.

This clone was recorded only once. V usage is TRBV4-1 and J usage is TRBJ2-3; 11 nucleotides line up with TRBD2. The germline gives CDR1 MGHRA, CDR2 YSYEKL. The CDR3 sequence is 20 residues long. With V trimmed by 4 bases and J by 4 bases, 19 bases remained unmatched. The CDR3 reads CASSPDALAGVGGWSDTQYF. The CDR3 DNA reads TGCGCCAGCAGCCCCGACGCACTAGCGGGAGTAGGGGGCTGGTCAGATACGCAGTATTTT.

The chain couples TRBV5-1 to TRBJ1-4, with D possibly matching TRBD1 (5 bases). The CDR3 consists of 16 residues. The germline gives CDR1 SGHRS, CDR2 YFSETQ. Trimming removed 5 bases at V and 4 bases at J, with 18 bases between. DNA of the CDR3: TGCGCCAGCAGGTGGACGGGGGAAGCGTTTAATGAAAAACTGTTTTTT. Translated, it gives CASRWTGEAFNEKLFF.

Only a few counts were recorded for this clone. This sequence joins TRBV5-8 and TRBJ1-1, with D tentatively TRBD1 (5 bases). V was trimmed by 8 bases and J by 0 bases, leaving 11 bases between them. There are 13 residues in the CDR3. Germline assignment: CDR1 SGHTS and CDR2 YDEGEE. The CDR3 DNA reads TGTGCCAGTTCCAGGGTCGTGAACACTGAAGCTTTCTTT. Translated, it gives CASSRVVNTEAFF.